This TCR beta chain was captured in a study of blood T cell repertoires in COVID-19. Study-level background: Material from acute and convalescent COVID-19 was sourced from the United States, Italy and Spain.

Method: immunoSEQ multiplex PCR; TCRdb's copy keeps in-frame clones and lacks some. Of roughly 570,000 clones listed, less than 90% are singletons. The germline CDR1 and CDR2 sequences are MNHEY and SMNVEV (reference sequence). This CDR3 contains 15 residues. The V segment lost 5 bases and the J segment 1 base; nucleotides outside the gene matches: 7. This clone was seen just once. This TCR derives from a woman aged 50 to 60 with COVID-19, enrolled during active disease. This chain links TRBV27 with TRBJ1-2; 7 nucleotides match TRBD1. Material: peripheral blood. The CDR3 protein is CASSPRGGINYGYTF. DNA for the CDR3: TGTGCCAGCAGTCCGCGAGGGGGCATTAACTATGGCTACACCTTC.